These T cell receptor beta chains were read from a single sample in a study of shared clonotypes between healthy human individuals. Only in-frame clones appear in the TCRdb table, and some are missing; sequencing was by immunoSEQ multiplex PCR. This table holds about 1.5 million clones, 98% found once. Sequenced sample: naive CD4+ T cells sorted from blood. These receptors came from a man younger than 40 in good health. Each CDR3 is given with its conserved first and last residue. Fields, in order: J gene, D gene, V gene, CDR3 length, clone size, CDR3 DNA, CDR3 protein. D genes are given only for firm matches. Expanded clones are given a class, and other clones once, few, many or no size at all.

J gene: TRBJ1-2
D gene: NA
V gene: TRBV6-6
CDR3 length: 16
clone size: NA
CDR3 DNA: TGTGCCAGCAGTTACTCGACGCAGTTAAGATCCTATGGCTACACCTTC
CDR3 protein: CASSYSTQLRSYGYTF

J gene: TRBJ2-5
D gene: NA
V gene: TRBV9
CDR3 length: 12
clone size: NA
CDR3 DNA: TGTGCCAGCAGCGCGGGGATCGAGACCCAGTACTTC
CDR3 protein: CASSAGIETQYF

J gene: TRBJ2-1
D gene: TRBD2
V gene: TRBV7-2
CDR3 length: 17
clone size: once
CDR3 DNA: TGTGCCAGCAGCCGGGCCTCTAGCGGGAATTCCTACAATGAGCAGTTCTTC
CDR3 protein: CASSRASSGNSYNEQFF

J gene: TRBJ1-3
D gene: NA
V gene: TRBV12-5
CDR3 length: 18
clone size: NA
CDR3 DNA: TGTGCTAGTGGTCTTCGCCCTCCGGGCAGGGAGACTGGAAACACCATATATTTT
CDR3 protein: CASGLRPPGRETGNTIYF

J gene: TRBJ2-7
D gene: TRBD2
V gene: TRBV15
CDR3 length: 16
clone size: once
CDR3 DNA: TGTGCCACCAGCAGATCTTCGAGCGGGAGTTCCTACGAGCAGTACTTC
CDR3 protein: CATSRSSSGSSYEQYF

J gene: TRBJ2-7
D gene: NA
V gene: TRBV7-8
CDR3 length: 13
clone size: once
CDR3 DNA: TGTGCCAGCAGCTTAACCCGGGGGTTCGAGCAGTACTTC
CDR3 protein: CASSLTRGFEQYF

J gene: TRBJ1-5
D gene: NA
V gene: TRBV5-8
CDR3 length: 14
clone size: once
CDR3 DNA: TGTGCCAGCAGCTTAGGAGGGCTTCATCAGCCCCAGCATTTT
CDR3 protein: CASSLGGLHQPQHF

J gene: TRBJ2-7
D gene: NA
V gene: TRBV5-1
CDR3 length: 12
clone size: NA
CDR3 DNA: TGCGCCAGCAGCTTCGGTTGGGACGAGCAGTACTTC
CDR3 protein: CASSFGWDEQYF

J gene: TRBJ1-5
D gene: NA
V gene: TRBV6-1
CDR3 length: 14
clone size: NA
CDR3 DNA: TGTGCCAGCAGTGAAAGTTGGGGCGATCAGCCCCAGCATTTT
CDR3 protein: CASSESWGDQPQHF

J gene: TRBJ2-2
D gene: NA
V gene: TRBV7-6
CDR3 length: 14
clone size: once
CDR3 DNA: TGTGCCAGCAGCTCGGAAAATAGCGGCGGAGTGCTGTTTTTT
CDR3 protein: CASSSENSGGVLFF

J gene: TRBJ2-6
D gene: NA
V gene: TRBV7-9
CDR3 length: 17
clone size: NA
CDR3 DNA: TGTGCCAGCAGCTTAGGGGACAACTTCTCTGGGGCCAACGTCCTGACTTTC
CDR3 protein: CASSLGDNFSGANVLTF

J gene: TRBJ2-7
D gene: NA
V gene: TRBV28
CDR3 length: 13
clone size: NA
CDR3 DNA: TGTGCCGGAGCGAGAGCCCCTTCCTACGAGCAGTACTTC
CDR3 protein: CAGARAPSYEQYF

J gene: TRBJ1-2
D gene: NA
V gene: TRBV6-6
CDR3 length: 13
clone size: NA
CDR3 DNA: TGTGCCAGCAGGACCGGGGGGGAAGGTGGCTACACCTTC
CDR3 protein: CASRTGGEGGYTF

J gene: TRBJ1-1
D gene: NA
V gene: TRBV7-9
CDR3 length: 14
clone size: NA
CDR3 DNA: TGTGCCAGCAGCCCAGGGTTCCTGAACACTGAAGCTTTCTTT
CDR3 protein: CASSPGFLNTEAFF

J gene: TRBJ2-7
D gene: TRBD2
V gene: TRBV6-1
CDR3 length: 14
clone size: NA
CDR3 DNA: TGTGCCAGCAGTTTACTAGCGGGGCCTTACGAGCAGTACTTC
CDR3 protein: CASSLLAGPYEQYF

J gene: TRBJ2-3
D gene: NA
V gene: TRBV4-1
CDR3 length: 17
clone size: NA
CDR3 DNA: TGCGCCAGCAGCCATACGGGGTTTAGGGGTGGTACAGATACGCAGTATTTT
CDR3 protein: CASSHTGFRGGTDTQYF

J gene: TRBJ2-5
D gene: NA
V gene: TRBV28
CDR3 length: 16
clone size: NA
CDR3 DNA: TGTGCCAGCAGTTTAGAGGGCCAGGGGAAGCGCGAGACCCAGTACTTC
CDR3 protein: CASSLEGQGKRETQYF

J gene: TRBJ1-1
D gene: NA
V gene: TRBV7-9
CDR3 length: 17
clone size: NA
CDR3 DNA: TGTGCCAGCAGCCAAGCGTCCTCCAGGGACGTCTACACTGAAGCTTTCTTT
CDR3 protein: CASSQASSRDVYTEAFF

J gene: TRBJ2-2
D gene: NA
V gene: TRBV19
CDR3 length: 15
clone size: once
CDR3 DNA: TGTGCCAGTAGGAGCCCAGGGGAGGTCGACGGGGAGCTGTTTTTT
CDR3 protein: CASRSPGEVDGELFF

J gene: TRBJ1-1
D gene: NA
V gene: TRBV5-6
CDR3 length: 14
clone size: NA
CDR3 DNA: TGTGCCAGCAGCTTGAGCAGGGGAAGAGCTGAAGCTTTCTTT
CDR3 protein: CASSLSRGRAEAFF

J gene: TRBJ1-5
D gene: NA
V gene: TRBV6-1
CDR3 length: 18
clone size: NA
CDR3 DNA: TGTGCCAGCAGTGTCCTGCCGGGTGGGGGCTATAGCAATCAGCCCCAGCATTTT
CDR3 protein: CASSVLPGGGYSNQPQHF

J gene: TRBJ2-5
D gene: NA
V gene: TRBV19
CDR3 length: 15
clone size: NA
CDR3 DNA: TGTGCCAGTAGTATAGGAGTTAATGGGGGGGAGACCCAGTACTTC
CDR3 protein: CASSIGVNGGETQYF

J gene: TRBJ2-4
D gene: TRBD1
V gene: TRBV30
CDR3 length: 15
clone size: NA
CDR3 DNA: TGTGCCTCATTGGGACAGGTAAAAAGGGTAAACATTCAGTACTTC
CDR3 protein: CASLGQVKRVNIQYF

J gene: TRBJ2-2
D gene: NA
V gene: TRBV10-1
CDR3 length: 14
clone size: NA
CDR3 DNA: TGCGCCAGCAGGAAGGGACAGAACACCGGGGAGCTGTTTTTT
CDR3 protein: CASRKGQNTGELFF

J gene: TRBJ2-2
D gene: NA
V gene: TRBV5-6
CDR3 length: 15
clone size: NA
CDR3 DNA: TGTGCCAGCAGACCAGGCCAGAAGAACACCGGGGAGCTGTTTTTT
CDR3 protein: CASRPGQKNTGELFF

J gene: TRBJ1-4
D gene: NA
V gene: TRBV7-9
CDR3 length: 15
clone size: NA
CDR3 DNA: TGTGCCAGCAGTCCCTTCAGGGGCACGAATGAAAAACTGTTTTTT
CDR3 protein: CASSPFRGTNEKLFF

J gene: TRBJ2-1
D gene: NA
V gene: TRBV7-2
CDR3 length: 15
clone size: NA
CDR3 DNA: TGTGCCAGCAGTCCACCGGGACTCCGCCCGTCGGAGCAGTTCTTC
CDR3 protein: CASSPPGLRPSEQFF

J gene: TRBJ1-2
D gene: TRBD1
V gene: TRBV10-3
CDR3 length: 16
clone size: NA
CDR3 DNA: TGTGCCATCAGTCCCCTTGCGGGACAGGGGAACTATGGCTACACCTTC
CDR3 protein: CAISPLAGQGNYGYTF

J gene: TRBJ2-5
D gene: TRBD1
V gene: TRBV5-1
CDR3 length: 18
clone size: NA
CDR3 DNA: TGCGCCAGCAGCAGGAGGCCAGGGGGAAGTTCCGACCAAGAGACCCAGTACTTC
CDR3 protein: CASSRRPGGSSDQETQYF

J gene: TRBJ2-7
D gene: NA
V gene: TRBV4-3
CDR3 length: 16
clone size: once
CDR3 DNA: TGCGCCAGCAGCCAAGAGGGTTCCGGGAATTACTACGAGCAGTACTTC
CDR3 protein: CASSQEGSGNYYEQYF

J gene: TRBJ2-3
D gene: TRBD2
V gene: TRBV5-1
CDR3 length: 16
clone size: once
CDR3 DNA: TGCGCCAGCAGCTTGGGGGCTAGCGGCAGCACAGATACGCAGTATTTT
CDR3 protein: CASSLGASGSTDTQYF

J gene: TRBJ1-2
D gene: NA
V gene: TRBV28
CDR3 length: 13
clone size: NA
CDR3 DNA: TGTGCCAGCTTTTCTCATGGCCGGCAGGGCTACACCTTC
CDR3 protein: CASFSHGRQGYTF

J gene: TRBJ2-7
D gene: TRBD1
V gene: TRBV28
CDR3 length: 15
clone size: NA
CDR3 DNA: TGTGCCAGCAGCTGGGACGGGACAGGCAACTACGAGCAGTACTTC
CDR3 protein: CASSWDGTGNYEQYF

J gene: TRBJ2-3
D gene: NA
V gene: TRBV7-2
CDR3 length: 14
clone size: NA
CDR3 DNA: TGTGCCAGCAGCTTAGGGTCTTGGAAAGATACGCAGTATTTT
CDR3 protein: CASSLGSWKDTQYF

J gene: TRBJ2-7
D gene: TRBD2
V gene: TRBV11-2
CDR3 length: 16
clone size: NA
CDR3 DNA: TGTGCCAGCAGCTTTCGACTAGCGGGAGGGCCTTACGAGCAGTACTTC
CDR3 protein: CASSFRLAGGPYEQYF

J gene: TRBJ2-2
D gene: NA
V gene: TRBV29-1
CDR3 length: 13
clone size: NA
CDR3 DNA: TGCAGCGTTGGGGAGTTTGGCACCGGGGAGCTGTTTTTT
CDR3 protein: CSVGEFGTGELFF

J gene: TRBJ1-1
D gene: NA
V gene: TRBV18
CDR3 length: 10
clone size: NA
CDR3 DNA: TGTGCCAGCTCTCTCCTGGGAGCTTTCTTT
CDR3 protein: CASSLLGAFF

J gene: TRBJ2-7
D gene: NA
V gene: TRBV18
CDR3 length: 16
clone size: NA
CDR3 DNA: TGTGCCAGCTCACCCCGCCTGGGAACAAGCTCCTACGAGCAGTACTTC
CDR3 protein: CASSPRLGTSSYEQYF

J gene: TRBJ2-6
D gene: NA
V gene: TRBV2
CDR3 length: 16
clone size: NA
CDR3 DNA: TGTGCCAGCACTTGGAACAGTTTCTCTGGGGCCAACGTCCTGACTTTC
CDR3 protein: CASTWNSFSGANVLTF

J gene: TRBJ2-5
D gene: NA
V gene: TRBV18
CDR3 length: 13
clone size: NA
CDR3 DNA: TGTGCCAGCTCAATCGGACAGCAAGAGACCCAGTACTTC
CDR3 protein: CASSIGQQETQYF

J gene: TRBJ1-1
D gene: NA
V gene: TRBV18
CDR3 length: 13
clone size: NA
CDR3 DNA: TGTGCCAGCTCTCCTGCGGGGGGGACTGAAGCTTTCTTT
CDR3 protein: CASSPAGGTEAFF

J gene: TRBJ2-3
D gene: NA
V gene: TRBV7-2
CDR3 length: 16
clone size: once
CDR3 DNA: TGTGCCAGCAGCTTAGTGGCGCGGACTAGCACAGATACGCAGTATTTT
CDR3 protein: CASSLVARTSTDTQYF

J gene: TRBJ2-5
D gene: TRBD2
V gene: TRBV19
CDR3 length: 16
clone size: once
CDR3 DNA: TGTGCCAGTAGTATAGCCCTAGCGGGAGTCGGAGAGACCCAGTACTTC
CDR3 protein: CASSIALAGVGETQYF

J gene: TRBJ2-2
D gene: NA
V gene: TRBV5-6
CDR3 length: 13
clone size: few
CDR3 DNA: TGTGCCAGCAGCTTGGCACACCCCGGGGAGCTGTTTTTT
CDR3 protein: CASSLAHPGELFF

J gene: TRBJ1-2
D gene: NA
V gene: TRBV7-2
CDR3 length: 14
clone size: NA
CDR3 DNA: TGTGCCAGCAGCTTAGAGGCAGGGAGGGATGGCTACACCTTC
CDR3 protein: CASSLEAGRDGYTF

J gene: TRBJ2-1
D gene: TRBD1
V gene: TRBV27
CDR3 length: 16
clone size: NA
CDR3 DNA: TGTGCCAGCAGTTTAGCTCCCGGACAGGGCTACAATGAGCAGTTCTTC
CDR3 protein: CASSLAPGQGYNEQFF

J gene: TRBJ2-1
D gene: TRBD1
V gene: TRBV9
CDR3 length: 15
clone size: NA
CDR3 DNA: TGTGCCAGCAGCGGAGTAGACAGGGGGTGGAATGAGCAGTTCTTC
CDR3 protein: CASSGVDRGWNEQFF

J gene: TRBJ2-7
D gene: TRBD2
V gene: TRBV2
CDR3 length: 13
clone size: NA
CDR3 DNA: TGTGCCAGCAAACTAGCGGGACAAGTCGAGCAGTACTTC
CDR3 protein: CASKLAGQVEQYF

J gene: TRBJ2-5
D gene: NA
V gene: TRBV7-9
CDR3 length: 17
clone size: NA
CDR3 DNA: TGTGCCAGCACCATTAGTAGATGGGGTGAAGCACAAGAGACCCAGTACTTC
CDR3 protein: CASTISRWGEAQETQYF

J gene: TRBJ2-2
D gene: NA
V gene: TRBV11-2
CDR3 length: 17
clone size: NA
CDR3 DNA: TGTGCCAGCAGCCGAGCGTGGGCTAGCGAGACGACCGGGGAGCTGTTTTTT
CDR3 protein: CASSRAWASETTGELFF

J gene: TRBJ2-3
D gene: NA
V gene: TRBV4-1
CDR3 length: 16
clone size: NA
CDR3 DNA: TGCGCCAGCAGCCAAGAGTGGGCGGGGTTCACAGATACGCAGTATTTT
CDR3 protein: CASSQEWAGFTDTQYF

J gene: TRBJ2-3
D gene: NA
V gene: TRBV10-3
CDR3 length: 15
clone size: NA
CDR3 DNA: TGTGCCACCCAAGAAGGCAGGGGGGGCACAGATACGCAGTATTTT
CDR3 protein: CATQEGRGGTDTQYF

J gene: TRBJ1-5
D gene: NA
V gene: TRBV23-1
CDR3 length: 16
clone size: once
CDR3 DNA: TGCGCCAGCAGTCAATTTCTGAAATATAGCAATCAGCCCCAGCATTTT
CDR3 protein: CASSQFLKYSNQPQHF